These 6 T cell receptor beta chains came from one sample sequenced in a study of regulatory T cells in long-lasting Graves disease. Researchers made TCR beta libraries by using iRepertoire HTBI primers and running Arm-PCR on CDR3 regions. MiXCR was run by TCRdb on the multiplex PCR reads, yielding one entry per CDR3 protein. The sample has about 430,000 distinct CDR3 sequences, around 16% seen once. Noted time point: newly diagnosed GD, antithyroid drugs for less than 3 months. The TCR library was made from RNA extracted from PBMCs. These records were also assigned to another study, of T cells in Graves' hyperthyroidism and ophthalmopathy.

Sequences were derived from peripheral blood mononuclear cells (PBMCs), sampled at new diagnosis, from a patient treated with antithyroid drugs. The source is a woman aged 40 to 55 with Graves disease.

This clonotype was recorded many times. The J gene is TRBJ2-1, the V gene TRBV5-6; TRBD1 aligns across 8 bases. This CDR3 is built from 16 residues. Germline V lookup: CDR1 SGHDT, CDR2 YYEEEE. Unmatched junction bases numbered 7, after V lost 4 bases and J lost 1 base. CDR3 sequence: CASSPGTGDSYNEQFF. Here the CDR3 DNA reads TGTGCCAGCAGCCCGGGGACAGGCGATTCCTACAATGAGCAGTTCTTC.

This clonotype has at least ten counts. This chain connects TRBV27 to TRBJ2-3; 16 nucleotides match TRBD2. CDR1 MNHEY and CDR2 SMNVEV come from the germline V gene (reference sequence). This CDR3 region has 18 residues. V dropped 5 bases and J dropped 3; count of bases not matched to a gene: 8. Written as DNA, the CDR3 is TGTGCCAGCAGTCCCGCGGGACTAGCGGGAGGGCCGACAGATACGCAGTATTTT. It specifies CASSPAGLAGGPTDTQYF.

This clonotype was seen ten or more times. The chain couples TRBV28 to TRBJ2-1; the D gene could be TRBD1 or TRBD2 (6 bases each). The CDR3 runs 19 residues. Trimming shortened V by 8 bases and J by 1 base, and 27 bases separated the two germline ends. Germline CDR1 MDHEN, CDR2 SYDVKM. CDR3 nucleotide sequence: TGTGCCAGCGAAGTAACAGGGAGGACGGGAAGAGGGTCCTACAATGAGCAGTTCTTC. Translating gives CASEVTGRTGRGSYNEQFF.

V is TRBV12-3 or TRBV12-4 and J is TRBJ1-3; no firm D call. This CDR3 has 17 amino acids. The V end was cut by 5 bases, the J end by 0 bases, with 17 bases between. The CDR3 coding sequence is TGTGCCAGCAGTCCCTGGATGACGGAATTCTCTGGAAACACCATATATTTT. Translation gives CASSPWMTEFSGNTIYF.

This clonotype has a handful of counts. The chain recombines TRBV28 with TRBJ1-4; 7 bases match TRBD1. The ends lost 0 bases at V and 7 bases at J; junction bases unmatched: 2. Germline CDR1 MDHEN, CDR2 SYDVKM. The CDR3 consists of 14 residues. CDR3 DNA sequence: TGTGCCAGCAGTTTATGGCAGGGGGGTGAAAAACTGTTTTTT. Residues: CASSLWQGGEKLFF.

This clonotype was detected a few times. This chain links TRBV6-5 with TRBJ1-6; D is undetermined. CDR3 length: 13 amino acids. Germline CDR1 is MNHEY and CDR2 is SVGAGI. V was clipped by 2 bases and J by 7 bases, with 6 bases between them. The CDR3 loop is CASSYAANSPLHF. CDR3 DNA sequence: TGTGCCAGCAGTTACGCGGCAAATTCACCCCTCCACTTT.